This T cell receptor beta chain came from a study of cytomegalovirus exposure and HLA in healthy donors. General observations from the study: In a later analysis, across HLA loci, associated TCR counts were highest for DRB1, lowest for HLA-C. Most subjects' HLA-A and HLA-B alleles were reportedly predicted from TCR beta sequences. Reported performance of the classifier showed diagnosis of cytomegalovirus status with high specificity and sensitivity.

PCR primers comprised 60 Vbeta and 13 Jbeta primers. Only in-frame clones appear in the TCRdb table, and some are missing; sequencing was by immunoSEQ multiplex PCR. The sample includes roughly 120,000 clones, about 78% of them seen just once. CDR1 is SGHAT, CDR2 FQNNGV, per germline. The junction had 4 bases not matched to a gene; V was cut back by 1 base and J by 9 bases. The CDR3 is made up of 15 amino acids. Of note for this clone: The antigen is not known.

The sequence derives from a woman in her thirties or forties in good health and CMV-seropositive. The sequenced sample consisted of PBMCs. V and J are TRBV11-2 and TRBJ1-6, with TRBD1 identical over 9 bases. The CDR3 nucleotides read TGTGCCAGCAGCTTAGGGGGACAGGGAGGTTCACCCCTCCACTTT. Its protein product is CASSLGGQGGSPLHF.